This is a list of T cell receptor beta chains from one sample in a study of CD8+CD57+ T cells in acquired aplastic anemia. TCRdb independently ran MiXCR on the reads; one entry per CDR3 protein. The table records some 200,000 distinct CDR3 sequences, under 65% of them present only once. The sample was sorted CD4+, CD8+, or CD8+CD57+ T cells (not recorded which) from PBMCs. Every receptor here comes from a human donor in good health. The CDR3 runs from the conserved cysteine through the conserved F or W. Each record gives: J gene, V gene, clone size, D gene, CDR3 DNA, CDR3 protein. A D gene is named only where the DNA matches it firmly. Size is omitted from some rows. Given values are once, few, many or a class for expanded clones.

J gene: TRBJ2-1
V gene: TRBV20-1
clone size: many
D gene: TRBD2
CDR3 DNA: TGCAGTGCTAGAGACCCTAGCGGGGGGGACTACAATGAGCAGTTCTTC
CDR3 protein: CSARDPSGGDYNEQFF

J gene: TRBJ2-5
V gene: TRBV20-1
clone size: once
D gene: TRBD2
CDR3 DNA: TGCAGTGCTAGAGAGTCGCGGGAGGGCGAGACCCAGTACTTC
CDR3 protein: CSARESREGETQYF

J gene: TRBJ2-7
V gene: TRBV15
clone size: -
D gene: -
CDR3 DNA: TGTGCCACCAGCTACCCAGGGGGGGTCGGGCAGTACTTC
CDR3 protein: CATSYPGGVGQYF

J gene: TRBJ1-2
V gene: TRBV25-1
clone size: -
D gene: -
CDR3 DNA: TGTGCCAGCAGTGCCCACGGAAACTATGGCTACACCTTC
CDR3 protein: CASSAHGNYGYTF

J gene: TRBJ2-3
V gene: TRBV7-2
clone size: -
D gene: TRBD2
CDR3 DNA: TGTGCCAGCAGCTTACCTACGCGACGCGCGGGGGGGCGCACAGATACGCAGTATTTT
CDR3 protein: CASSLPTRRAGGRTDTQYF

J gene: TRBJ2-7
V gene: TRBV29-1
clone size: once
D gene: TRBD2
CDR3 DNA: TGCAGCGGTAACAGCGGGATTGGATACGAGCAGTACTTC
CDR3 protein: CSGNSGIGYEQYF

J gene: TRBJ1-5
V gene: TRBV4-2
clone size: many
D gene: -
CDR3 DNA: TGTGCCAGCAGCAATGGCCACAGACAGGCTGATCAGCCCCAGCATTTT
CDR3 protein: CASSNGHRQADQPQHF

J gene: TRBJ2-4
V gene: TRBV19
clone size: -
D gene: TRBD2
CDR3 DNA: TGTGCCACTCGACCTGCTGGGACTAGCGGGGGCCGGAACATTCAGTACTTC
CDR3 protein: CATRPAGTSGGRNIQYF

J gene: TRBJ2-3
V gene: TRBV7-8
clone size: -
D gene: -
CDR3 DNA: TGTGCCAGCAGCTTAATCGTAACAGCGACCACAGATACGCAGTATTTT
CDR3 protein: CASSLIVTATTDTQYF

J gene: TRBJ2-2
V gene: TRBV29-1
clone size: -
D gene: -
CDR3 DNA: TGCAGCGTTGAACACGGGAGTAACACCGGGGAGCTGTTTTTT
CDR3 protein: CSVEHGSNTGELFF

J gene: TRBJ1-2
V gene: TRBV5-8
clone size: -
D gene: -
CDR3 DNA: TGTGCCAGCAGCCAGGATTTGGGGGATGTCGGTGGCTACACCTTC
CDR3 protein: CASSQDLGDVGGYTF

J gene: TRBJ2-7
V gene: TRBV10-2
clone size: -
D gene: TRBD1
CDR3 DNA: TGCGCCAGCGGCCCGGACAGGGGGGCCCCCTACGAGCAGTACTTC
CDR3 protein: CASGPDRGAPYEQYF

J gene: TRBJ2-2
V gene: TRBV7-3
clone size: many
D gene: -
CDR3 DNA: TGTGCCAGCAGCCCAGCCGCGGCGGGCACCGGGGAGCTGTTTTTT
CDR3 protein: CASSPAAAGTGELFF

J gene: TRBJ2-7
V gene: TRBV9
clone size: -
D gene: -
CDR3 DNA: TGTGCCAGCAGCAGAGGGGGCTACGAGCAGTACTTC
CDR3 protein: CASSRGGYEQYF

J gene: TRBJ2-7
V gene: TRBV4-1
clone size: many
D gene: TRBD1
CDR3 DNA: TGCGCCAGCAGCCAAGCAGGGGGCGGATACGAGCAGTACTTC
CDR3 protein: CASSQAGGGYEQYF

J gene: TRBJ2-7
V gene: TRBV30
clone size: few
D gene: TRBD2
CDR3 DNA: TGTGCCTGGAGTCCGACTAGCGGAGGGGTCTACGAGCAGTACTTC
CDR3 protein: CAWSPTSGGVYEQYF

J gene: TRBJ1-2
V gene: TRBV7-8
clone size: -
D gene: -
CDR3 DNA: TGTGCCAACAGCCCAGAGGGGGGCGGCCCTCACTATGGCTACACCTTC
CDR3 protein: CANSPEGGGPHYGYTF

J gene: TRBJ2-5
V gene: TRBV30
clone size: many
D gene: -
CDR3 DNA: TGTGCCTGGTCGTCGCGGGAGACCCAGTACTTC
CDR3 protein: CAWSSRETQYF

J gene: TRBJ2-7
V gene: TRBV20-1
clone size: -
D gene: -
CDR3 DNA: TGCAGTGCTAGTTCCGGGAGCGCATCCTACGAGCAGTACTTC
CDR3 protein: CSASSGSASYEQYF

J gene: TRBJ1-2
V gene: TRBV5-6
clone size: many
D gene: TRBD1
CDR3 DNA: TGTGCCAGCAGCGCGGGACAGGGTCCTAGCTACACCTTC
CDR3 protein: CASSAGQGPSYTF

J gene: TRBJ2-1
V gene: TRBV25-1
clone size: few
D gene: -
CDR3 DNA: TGTGCCAGCAGTGGGGGGGATGAGCAGTTCTTC
CDR3 protein: CASSGGDEQFF

J gene: TRBJ2-7
V gene: TRBV7-8
clone size: -
D gene: -
CDR3 DNA: TGTGCCAGCAGTTATAGGCGGGGCTGGGACTACGAGCAGTACTTC
CDR3 protein: CASSYRRGWDYEQYF